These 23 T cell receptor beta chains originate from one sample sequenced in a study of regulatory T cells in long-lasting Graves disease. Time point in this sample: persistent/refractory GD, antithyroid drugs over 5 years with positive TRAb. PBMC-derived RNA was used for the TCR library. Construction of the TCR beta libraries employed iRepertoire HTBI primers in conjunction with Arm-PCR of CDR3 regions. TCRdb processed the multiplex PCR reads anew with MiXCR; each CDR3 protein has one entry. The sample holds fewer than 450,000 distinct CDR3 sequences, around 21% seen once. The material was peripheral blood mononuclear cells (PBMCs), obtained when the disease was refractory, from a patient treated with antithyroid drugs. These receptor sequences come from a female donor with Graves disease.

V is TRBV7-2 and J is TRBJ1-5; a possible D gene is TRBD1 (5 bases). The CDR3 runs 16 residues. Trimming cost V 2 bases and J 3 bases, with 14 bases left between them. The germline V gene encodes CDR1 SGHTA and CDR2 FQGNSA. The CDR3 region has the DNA TGTGCCAGCAGCTTACCCTTGGGGCAGTTCAATCAGCCCCAGCATTTT. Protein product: CASSLPLGQFNQPQHF.

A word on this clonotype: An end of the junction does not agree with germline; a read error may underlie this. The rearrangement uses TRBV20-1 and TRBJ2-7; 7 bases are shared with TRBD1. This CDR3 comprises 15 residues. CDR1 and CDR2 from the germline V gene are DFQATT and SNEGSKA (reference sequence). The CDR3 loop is CSARGWDSSTYEQYF. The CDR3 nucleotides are TGCAGTGCCAGAGGGTGGGACAGCTCCACCTACGAGCAGTACTTC.

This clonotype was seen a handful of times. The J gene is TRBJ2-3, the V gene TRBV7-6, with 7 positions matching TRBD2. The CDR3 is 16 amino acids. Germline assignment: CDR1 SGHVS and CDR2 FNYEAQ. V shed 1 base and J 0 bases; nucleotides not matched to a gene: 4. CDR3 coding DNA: TGTGCCAGCAGCTTAGGGGCTAGCGGTAGCACAGATACGCAGTATTTT. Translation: CASSLGASGSTDTQYF.

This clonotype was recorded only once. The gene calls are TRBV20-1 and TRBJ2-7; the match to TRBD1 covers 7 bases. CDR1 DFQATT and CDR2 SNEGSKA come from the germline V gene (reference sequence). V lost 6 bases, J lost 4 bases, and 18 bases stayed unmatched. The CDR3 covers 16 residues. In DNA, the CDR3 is TGCAGTGCACTGAGACAGGGTACCCTCCGGTCGTACGAGCAGTACTTC. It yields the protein CSALRQGTLRSYEQYF.

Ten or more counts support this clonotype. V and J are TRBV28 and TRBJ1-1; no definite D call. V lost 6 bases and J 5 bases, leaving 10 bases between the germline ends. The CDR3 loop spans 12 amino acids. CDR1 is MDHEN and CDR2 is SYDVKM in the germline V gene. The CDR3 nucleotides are TGTGCCAGCAGCATCACTGGGACTGAAGCTTTCTTT. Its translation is CASSITGTEAFF. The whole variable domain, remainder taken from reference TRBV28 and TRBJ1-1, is DVKVTQSSRYLVKRTGEKVFLECVQDMDHENMFWYRQDPGLGLRLIYFSYDVKMKEKGDIPEGYSVSREKKERFSLILESASTNQTSMYLCASSITGTEAFFGQGTRLTVV.

Here the CDR3 reads CAISELAQNTGELFF. The CDR3 DNA is TGTGCCATCAGTGAGTTAGCGCAGAACACCGGGGAGCTGTTTTTT. The genes are TRBV10-3 and TRBJ2-2; maybe TRBD2 (5 bases). The V and J ends lost 1 base and 1 base respectively, with 7 bases between them. This CDR3 has 15 residues. Germline lookup yields CDR1 ENHRY and CDR2 SYGVKD.

Here the CDR3 reads CASTIPGQGEAFF. CDR3 sequence (DNA): TGTGCCAGCACTATCCCGGGACAGGGTGAAGCTTTCTTT. The rearrangement uses TRBV6-1 and TRBJ1-1; 9 nucleotides line up with TRBD1. Germline lookup yields CDR1 MNHNS and CDR2 SASEGT. This CDR3 is built from 13 residues. The V gene end was trimmed by 7 bases and the J gene end by 7 bases; junction bases not matched to a gene: 7.

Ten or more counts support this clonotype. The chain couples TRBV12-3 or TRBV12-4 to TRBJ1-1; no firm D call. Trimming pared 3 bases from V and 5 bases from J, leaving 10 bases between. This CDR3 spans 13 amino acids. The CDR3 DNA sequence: TGTGCCAGCAGTTTCACCGGGCAAACTGAAGCTTTCTTT. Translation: CASSFTGQTEAFF.

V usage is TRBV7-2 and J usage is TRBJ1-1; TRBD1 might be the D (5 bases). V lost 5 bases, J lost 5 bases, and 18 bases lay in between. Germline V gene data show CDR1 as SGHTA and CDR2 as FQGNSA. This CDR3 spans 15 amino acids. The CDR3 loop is CASSRTLGGETEAFF. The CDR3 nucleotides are TGTGCCAGCAGCCGCACTCTGGGGGGGGAAACTGAAGCTTTCTTT.

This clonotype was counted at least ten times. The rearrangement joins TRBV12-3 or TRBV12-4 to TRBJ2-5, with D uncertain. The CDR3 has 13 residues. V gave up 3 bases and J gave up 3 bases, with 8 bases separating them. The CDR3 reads CASSFDTEETQYF. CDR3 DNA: TGTGCCAGCAGTTTCGACACGGAAGAGACCCAGTACTTC.

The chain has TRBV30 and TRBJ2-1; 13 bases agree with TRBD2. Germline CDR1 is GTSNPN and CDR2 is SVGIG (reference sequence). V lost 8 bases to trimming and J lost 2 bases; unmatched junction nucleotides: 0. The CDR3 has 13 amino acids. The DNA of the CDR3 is TGTGCCGGGACTAGCGGGACCTACAATGAGCAGTTCTTC. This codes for CAGTSGTYNEQFF. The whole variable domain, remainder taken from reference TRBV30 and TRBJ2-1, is SQTIHQWPATLVQPVGSPLSLECTVEGTSNPNLYWYRQAAGRGLQLLFYSVGIGQISSEVPQNLSASRPQDRQFILSSKKLLLSDSGFYLCAGTSGTYNEQFFGPGTRLTVL.

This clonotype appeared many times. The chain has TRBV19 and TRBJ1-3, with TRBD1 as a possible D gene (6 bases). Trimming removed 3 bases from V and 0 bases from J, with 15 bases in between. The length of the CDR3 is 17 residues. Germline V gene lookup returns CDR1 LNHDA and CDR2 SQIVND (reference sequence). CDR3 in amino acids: CASSIRSTGRSGNTIYF. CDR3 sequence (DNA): TGTGCCAGTAGTATCCGATCGACAGGCCGCTCTGGAAACACCATATATTTT. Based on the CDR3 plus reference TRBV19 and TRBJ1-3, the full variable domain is DGGITQSPKYLFRKEGQNVTLSCEQNLNHDAMYWYRQDPGQGLRLIYYSQIVNDFQKGDIAEGYSVSREKKESFPLTVTSAQKNPTAFYLCASSIRSTGRSGNTIYFGEGSWLTVV.

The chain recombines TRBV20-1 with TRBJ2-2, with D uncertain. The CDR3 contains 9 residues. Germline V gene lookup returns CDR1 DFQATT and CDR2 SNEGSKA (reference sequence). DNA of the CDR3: TGCAGAGGCACCGGGGAGCTGTTTTTT. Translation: CRGTGELFF.

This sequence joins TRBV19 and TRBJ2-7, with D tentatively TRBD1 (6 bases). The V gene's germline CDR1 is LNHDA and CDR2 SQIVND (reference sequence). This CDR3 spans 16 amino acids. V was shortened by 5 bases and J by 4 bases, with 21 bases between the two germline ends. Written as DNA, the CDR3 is TGTGCCAGTAGTGCGAAACAGGGCTCCACGTCGTACGAGCAGTACTTC. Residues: CASSAKQGSTSYEQYF.

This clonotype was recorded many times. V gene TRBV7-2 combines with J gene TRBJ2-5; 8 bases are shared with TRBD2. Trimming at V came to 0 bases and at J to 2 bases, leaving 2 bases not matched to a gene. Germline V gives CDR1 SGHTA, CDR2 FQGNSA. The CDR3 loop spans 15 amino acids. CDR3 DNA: TGTGCCAGCAGCTTAGCTAGCGGGGTTCAAGAGACCCAGTACTTC. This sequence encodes CASSLASGVQETQYF.

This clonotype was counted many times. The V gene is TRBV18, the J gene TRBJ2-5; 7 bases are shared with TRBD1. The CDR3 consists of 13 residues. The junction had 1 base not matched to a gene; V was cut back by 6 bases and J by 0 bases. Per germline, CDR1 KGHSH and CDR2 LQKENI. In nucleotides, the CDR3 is TGTGCCAGCTCGGGACAGAACCAAGAGACCCAGTACTTC. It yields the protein CASSGQNQETQYF.

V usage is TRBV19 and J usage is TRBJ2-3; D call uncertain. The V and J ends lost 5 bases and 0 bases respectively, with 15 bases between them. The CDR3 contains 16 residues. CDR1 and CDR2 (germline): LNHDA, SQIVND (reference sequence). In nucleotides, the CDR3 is TGTGCCAGTAGTCCCAACCGGTTCGACAGCACAGATACGCAGTATTTT. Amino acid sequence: CASSPNRFDSTDTQYF.

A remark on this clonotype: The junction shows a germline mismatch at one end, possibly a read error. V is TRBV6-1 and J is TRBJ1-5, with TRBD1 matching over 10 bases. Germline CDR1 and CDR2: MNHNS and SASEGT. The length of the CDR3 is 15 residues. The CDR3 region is CASREDRGKYQLQHF. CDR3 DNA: TGTGCCAGCAGGGAGGACAGGGGGAAGTATCAGCTCCAGCATTTT.

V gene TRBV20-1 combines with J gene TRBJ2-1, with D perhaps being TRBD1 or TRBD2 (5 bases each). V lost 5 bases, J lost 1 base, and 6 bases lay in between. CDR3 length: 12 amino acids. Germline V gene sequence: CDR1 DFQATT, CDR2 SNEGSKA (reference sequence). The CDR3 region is CSAGGSYNEQFF. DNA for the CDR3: TGCAGTGCTGGGGGTTCCTACAATGAGCAGTTCTTC.

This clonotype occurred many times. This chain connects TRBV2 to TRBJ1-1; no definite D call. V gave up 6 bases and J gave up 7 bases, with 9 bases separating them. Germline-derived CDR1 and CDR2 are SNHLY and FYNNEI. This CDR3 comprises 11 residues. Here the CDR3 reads CASRVSFEAFF. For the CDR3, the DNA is TGTGCCAGCAGGGTGTCGTTTGAAGCTTTCTTT.

As DNA, the CDR3 is TGTGCCAGCAGTAAGGGAGCGGGGCACTACGAGCAGTACTTC. It yields the protein CASSKGAGHYEQYF. The chain has TRBV25-1 and TRBJ2-7; TRBD2 matches 7 bases. V lost 5 bases and J lost 3; bases outside the gene matches: 7. The CDR3 spans 14 residues. Germline loops: CDR1 MGHDK, CDR2 SYGVNS.

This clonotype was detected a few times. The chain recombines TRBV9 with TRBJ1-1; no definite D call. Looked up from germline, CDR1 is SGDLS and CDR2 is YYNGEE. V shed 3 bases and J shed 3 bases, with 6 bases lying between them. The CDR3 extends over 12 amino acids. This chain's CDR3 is CASSAYDTEAFF. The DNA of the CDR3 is TGTGCCAGCAGCGCGTACGACACTGAAGCTTTCTTT.

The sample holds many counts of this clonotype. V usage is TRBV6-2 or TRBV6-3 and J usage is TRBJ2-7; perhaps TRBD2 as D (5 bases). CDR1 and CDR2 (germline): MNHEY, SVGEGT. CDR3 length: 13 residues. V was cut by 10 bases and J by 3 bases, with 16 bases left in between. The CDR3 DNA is TGTGCCACAGCGGTCGAGGGAAACTACGAGCAGTACTTC. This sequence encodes CATAVEGNYEQYF.